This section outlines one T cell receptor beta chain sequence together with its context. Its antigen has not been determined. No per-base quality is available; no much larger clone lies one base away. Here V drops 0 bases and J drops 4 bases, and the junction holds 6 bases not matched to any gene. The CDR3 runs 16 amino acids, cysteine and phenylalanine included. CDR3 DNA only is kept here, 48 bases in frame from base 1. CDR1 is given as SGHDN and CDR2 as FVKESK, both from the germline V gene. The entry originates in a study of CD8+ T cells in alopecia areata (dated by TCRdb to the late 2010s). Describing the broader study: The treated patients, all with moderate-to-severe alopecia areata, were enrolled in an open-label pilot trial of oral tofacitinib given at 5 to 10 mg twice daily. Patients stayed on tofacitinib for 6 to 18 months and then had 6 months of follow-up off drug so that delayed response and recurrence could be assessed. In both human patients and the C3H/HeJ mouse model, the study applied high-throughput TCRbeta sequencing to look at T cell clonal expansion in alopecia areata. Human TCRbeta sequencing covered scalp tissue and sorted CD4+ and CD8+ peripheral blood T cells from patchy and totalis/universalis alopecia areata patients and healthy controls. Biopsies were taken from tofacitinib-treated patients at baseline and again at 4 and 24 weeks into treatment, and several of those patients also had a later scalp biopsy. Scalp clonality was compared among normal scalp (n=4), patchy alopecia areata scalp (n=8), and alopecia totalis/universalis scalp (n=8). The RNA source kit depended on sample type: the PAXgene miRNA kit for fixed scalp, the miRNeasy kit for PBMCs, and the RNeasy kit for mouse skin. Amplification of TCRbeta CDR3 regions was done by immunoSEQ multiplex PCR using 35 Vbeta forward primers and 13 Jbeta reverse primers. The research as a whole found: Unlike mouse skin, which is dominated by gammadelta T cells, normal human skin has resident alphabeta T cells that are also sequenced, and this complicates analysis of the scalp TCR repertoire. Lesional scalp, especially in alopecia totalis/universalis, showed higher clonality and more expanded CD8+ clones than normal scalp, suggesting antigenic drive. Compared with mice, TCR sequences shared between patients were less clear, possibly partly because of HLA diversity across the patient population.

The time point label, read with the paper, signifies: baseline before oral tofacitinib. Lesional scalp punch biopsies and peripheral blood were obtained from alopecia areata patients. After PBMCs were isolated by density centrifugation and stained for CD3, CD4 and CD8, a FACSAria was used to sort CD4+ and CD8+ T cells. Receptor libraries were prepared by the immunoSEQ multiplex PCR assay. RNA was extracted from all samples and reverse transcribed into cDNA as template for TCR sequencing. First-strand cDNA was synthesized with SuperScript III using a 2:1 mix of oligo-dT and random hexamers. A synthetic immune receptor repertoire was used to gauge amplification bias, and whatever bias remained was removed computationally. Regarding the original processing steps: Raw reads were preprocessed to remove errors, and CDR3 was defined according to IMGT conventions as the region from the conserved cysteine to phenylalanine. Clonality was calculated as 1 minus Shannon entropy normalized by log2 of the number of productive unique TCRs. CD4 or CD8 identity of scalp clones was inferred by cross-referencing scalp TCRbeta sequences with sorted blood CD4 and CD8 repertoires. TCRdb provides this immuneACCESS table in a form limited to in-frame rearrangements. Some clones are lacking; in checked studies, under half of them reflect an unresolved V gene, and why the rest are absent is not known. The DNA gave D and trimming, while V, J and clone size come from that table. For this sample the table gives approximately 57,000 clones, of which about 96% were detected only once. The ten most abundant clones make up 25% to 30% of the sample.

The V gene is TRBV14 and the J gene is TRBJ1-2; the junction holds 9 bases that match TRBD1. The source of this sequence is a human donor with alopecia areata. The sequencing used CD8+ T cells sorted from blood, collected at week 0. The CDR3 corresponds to CASSQENRGPVYGYTF. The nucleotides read TGTGCCAGCAGCCAAGAGAACAGGGGGCCAGTCTATGGCTACACCTTC. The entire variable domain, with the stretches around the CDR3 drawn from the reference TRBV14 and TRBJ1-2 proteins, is EAGVTQFPSHSVIEKGQTVTLRCDPISGHDNLYWYRRVMGKEIKFLLHFVKESKQDESGMPNNRFLAERTGGTYSTLKVQPAELEDSGVYFCASSQENRGPVYGYTFGSGTRLTVV.